Each of the 9 T cell receptor beta chains below was sequenced from the same sample in a study of response to subunit inactivated influenza vaccine. Each CDR3 protein is one row after TCRdb ran MiXCR on the RT-PCR reads. Here the sample spans 160,000 or so distinct CDR3 sequences, under 13% being singletons. This material consisted of non-naive T cells sorted from PBMCs, taken roughly 48 days after vaccination. The receptors were sampled from a man aged 50 to 59 who received an inactivated influenza vaccine.

Points on this clonotype: Lacking the conserved final phenylalanine or tryptophan, this CDR3 likely reflects a read error. The chain combines TRBV6-5 with TRBJ2-7; 10 nucleotides align to TRBD2. Losses at the gene ends were 5 bases for V and 9 bases for J; bases not matched to a gene: 22. This CDR3 has 18 amino acids. In germline, CDR1 is MNHEY, CDR2 SVGAGI. The CDR3 is CASSLRLAGLNSRSGQYL. Written as DNA, the CDR3 is TGTGCCAGCAGTCTACGACTAGCGGGCCTAAACTCGCGTTCGGGGCAGTACCTC.

This rearrangement joins TRBV4-1 to TRBJ2-1; 8 bases map to TRBD2. V lost 1 base and J lost 1; bases outside the gene matches: 3. The CDR3 sequence is 16 residues long. Germline-derived CDR1 and CDR2 are MGHRA and YSYEKL. The CDR3 sequence: CASSQVLAGSYNEQFF. CDR3 in DNA: TGCGCCAGCAGCCAAGTTCTAGCGGGTTCCTACAATGAGCAGTTCTTC.

There are a few counts of this clonotype. The CDR3 sequence: CASRTGANTEAFF. CDR3 nucleotide sequence: TGTGCCAGCAGGACAGGGGCGAACACTGAAGCTTTCTTT. The rearrangement links TRBV7-9 to TRBJ1-1; 8 bases line up with TRBD1. The CDR3 has 13 amino acids. Looked up from germline, CDR1 is SEHNR and CDR2 is FQNEAQ (reference sequence). Unmatched junction bases numbered 1, after V lost 6 bases and J lost 1 base.

This clonotype was seen a few times. The chain has TRBV14 and TRBJ2-2; weak D call: TRBD1 (6 bases). The germline V gene has CDR1 SGHDN and CDR2 FVKESK. Trimming left V 2 bases short and J 7 bases short, with 11 bases between. This CDR3 comprises 14 residues. The CDR3 coding sequence is TGTGCCAGCAGCCAAACCCAGGGGATCGGGGAGCTGTTTTTT. Protein: CASSQTQGIGELFF.

This clonotype occurred a few times. This chain connects TRBV28 to TRBJ1-1; D not certain. V lost 2 bases and J 10 bases, leaving 20 bases between the germline ends. Germline V CDR1 and CDR2: MDHEN, SYDVKM. This CDR3 spans 15 amino acids. The CDR3 nucleotides are TGTGCCAGCAGTTTAAACGACGGCGGGGTAGGACGAGCTTTCTTT. Amino acids: CASSLNDGGVGRAFF.

This clonotype has only a few counts. V usage is TRBV5-6 and J usage is TRBJ2-2; TRBD1 might be the D (5 bases). CDR1 and CDR2 from the germline V gene are SGHDT and YYEEEE. The CDR3 is made up of 17 amino acids. V was clipped by 0 bases and J by 5 bases, with 17 bases between them. As DNA, the CDR3 is TGTGCCAGCAGCTTGGGGCCCACAGGCTTTAGGACCGGGGAGCTGTTTTTT. Protein sequence: CASSLGPTGFRTGELFF.

This chain uses TRBV11-2 with TRBJ1-2, with 8 bases fitting TRBD1. Germline V CDR1 and CDR2: SGHAT, FQNNGV. V gave up 5 bases and J gave up 8 bases; unmatched junction bases: 10. The CDR3 runs to 14 residues. CDR3 sequence reads: CASSPTGVGSGYTF. The CDR3 bases are TGTGCCAGCAGCCCGACAGGGGTCGGATCGGGCTACACCTTC. The full variable domain, rest sourced from reference TRBV11-2 and TRBJ1-2, is EAGVAQSPRYKIIEKRQSVAFWCNPISGHATLYWYQQILGQGPKLLIQFQNNGVVDDSQLPKDRFSAERLKGVDSTLKIQPAKLEDSAVYLCASSPTGVGSGYTFGSGTRLTVV.

This clonotype was detected only a few times. This chain joins TRBV3-1 and TRBJ2-2; 7 nucleotides agree with TRBD2. CDR1 LGHDT and CDR2 YNNKEL come from the germline V gene (reference sequence). The length of the CDR3 is 15 residues. The V and J ends lost 3 bases and 5 bases, in that order; junction bases with no gene match: 6. The CDR3 sequence: CASSQTSGATGELFF. Written as DNA, the CDR3 is TGTGCCAGCAGCCAGACAAGCGGGGCGACCGGGGAGCTGTTTTTT.

The table lists this clonotype with a few counts. The chain carries TRBV7-3 and TRBJ2-1; D possibly corresponds to TRBD2 (5 bases). The CDR3 spans 14 residues. Per the germline V gene, CDR1 is SGHTA and CDR2 is FQGTGA. Deletions cut 4 bases from V and 3 bases from J, with 10 bases between. Written as DNA, the CDR3 is TGTGCCAGCAGCTACGGACTGTTCTACAATGAGCAGTTCTTC. It encodes CASSYGLFYNEQFF.